This T cell receptor beta chain was recorded in a study of human T cells and chemical hapten exposure. Study information: Epicutaneous patch tests delivered 0.01% DPC to the upper back, with evaluation at 6 days.

Time point defined: pre-sensitization, week 0. Treatment meaning: therapeutic diphenylcyclopropenone sensitization with weekly scalp DPC. Trimming cost V 1 base and J 2 bases; bases outside gene matches: 3. CDR1 is MNHNS and CDR2 is SASEGT in the germline V gene. The CDR3 contains 15 residues. TCRdb independently ran MiXCR on the RACE reads; one entry per CDR3 protein. The profile shows 270,000 or so distinct CDR3 sequences, roughly 7.7% of them singletons. This chain joins TRBV6-1 and TRBJ1-2; 8 bases map to TRBD1. Source: whole blood, taken in connection with sensitization to the hapten diphenylcyclopropenone (DPC). The source is a man between 18 and 35 years old with alopecia areata. Some clones in this sample may be carry-over from other donors' samples. The CDR3 loop is CASSEDRGGNYGYTF. In DNA form, the CDR3 reads TGTGCCAGCAGTGAAGACAGGGGGGGCAACTATGGCTACACCTTC.